Below are 27 T cell receptor beta chains sequenced from a single sample in a study of blood T cell repertoires in COVID-19. Produced via immunoSEQ multiplex PCR; TCRdb's table is partial and in-frame only. Among about 73,000 clones listed, 75% to 80% were seen once. The specimen was peripheral blood. These TCRs come from a man between 70 and 80 years old with COVID-19, enrolled during active disease.

The J gene is TRBJ2-3, the V gene TRBV5-4, with 11 bases that match TRBD2. From germline, CDR1 is SGHNT and CDR2 YYREEE (reference sequence). The CDR3 totals 18 residues. V dropped 5 bases and J dropped 3; count of bases not matched to a gene: 14. CDR3 DNA sequence: TGTGCCAGCAGTCTGACTATCATAGCGGGAGGGCGTACAGATACGCAGTATTTT. It encodes CASSLTIIAGGRTDTQYF.

This chain connects TRBV6-5 to TRBJ2-3, with D possibly TRBD2 on 6 matching bases. Germline lookup yields CDR1 MNHEY and CDR2 SVGAGI. The CDR3 runs 12 residues. The germline V and J ends were trimmed by 8 bases and 0 bases, with 6 bases remaining between them. The CDR3 region is CASGGSTDTQYF. The CDR3 DNA follows: TGTGCCAGCGGGGGGAGCACAGATACGCAGTATTTT.

The J gene is TRBJ1-2, the V gene TRBV4-3, with D possibly being TRBD1 (5 bases). This CDR3 contains 15 residues. From germline, CDR1 is LGHNA and CDR2 YSLEER. Trimming took off 4 bases at V and 2 bases at J, with 14 bases between the two ends. This CDR3 reads CASSLMGGENYGYTF. The CDR3 DNA reads as TGCGCCAGCAGCCTGATGGGGGGGGAGAACTATGGCTACACCTTC.

V is TRBV6-6 and J is TRBJ1-6, with D perhaps matching TRBD1 (5 bases). The CDR3 consists of 16 residues. Trimming took 7 bases from V and 0 from J, leaving 13 bases between them. CDR1 MNHNY and CDR2 SVGAGI come from the germline V gene (reference sequence). The CDR3 protein is CASIDSLSSYNSPLHF. DNA for the CDR3: TGTGCCAGCATCGACAGCCTGAGCTCCTATAATTCACCCCTCCACTTT.

This clone came up a few times. The chain combines TRBV5-1 with TRBJ2-2; 10 bases fit TRBD1. V dropped 3 bases and J dropped 3; count of bases not matched to a gene: 8. CDR3 size: 17 residues. CDR1 and CDR2 from the germline V gene are SGHRS and YFSETQ. The chain's CDR3 is CASSWARDRGYTGELFF. CDR3 nucleotides: TGCGCCAGCAGCTGGGCTCGGGACAGGGGTTACACCGGGGAGCTGTTTTTT.

This clone has just one count. The chain couples TRBV5-6 to TRBJ2-7; 11 bases align to TRBD2. The ends lost 6 bases at V and 2 bases at J; junction bases unmatched: 4. CDR1 and CDR2 from the germline V gene are SGHDT and YYEEEE. The CDR3 loop spans 14 amino acids. The CDR3 loop is CASIKTSGTYEQYF. In DNA, the CDR3 is TGTGCCAGCATCAAGACTAGCGGGACCTACGAGCAGTACTTC. Full variable domain (rest looked up from reference TRBV5-6 and TRBJ2-7): DAGVTQSPTHLIKTRGQQVTLRCSPKSGHDTVSWYQQALGQGPQFIFQYYEEEERQRGNFPDRFSGHQFPNYSSELNVNALLLGDSALYLCASIKTSGTYEQYFGPGTRLTVT.

The chain has TRBV27 and TRBJ2-2; D remains ambiguous. Germline V gene sequence: CDR1 MNHEY, CDR2 SMNVEV (reference sequence). Trimming took off 2 bases at V and 3 bases at J, with 13 bases between the two ends. The CDR3 extends over 16 amino acids. As DNA, the CDR3 is TGTGCCAGCAGTTTAATGGCGATTCGGGACACCGGGGAGCTGTTTTTT. It specifies CASSLMAIRDTGELFF.

The rearrangement joins TRBV2 to TRBJ2-7; 9 bases map to TRBD1. Germline assignment: CDR1 SNHLY and CDR2 FYNNEI. V trimming: 7 bases; J trimming: 2 bases; junction bases outside the gene matches: 6. CDR3 length: 14 residues. The CDR3 reads CASTRDRATYEQYF. The DNA of the CDR3 is TGTGCCAGCACCCGGGACAGGGCCACCTACGAGCAGTACTTC.

This chain joins TRBV2 and TRBJ2-5; 8 nucleotides line up with TRBD1. V dropped 4 bases and J dropped 4; count of bases not matched to a gene: 5. The CDR3 has 14 amino acids. CDR1 is SNHLY and CDR2 is FYNNEI in the germline V gene. The CDR3 reads CASSGQGSRETQYF. The CDR3 bases are TGTGCCAGCAGTGGACAGGGGTCTCGAGAGACCCAGTACTTC.

The chain combines TRBV27 with TRBJ1-4; the D gene is possibly TRBD1 (6 bases). Germline CDR1 is MNHEY and CDR2 is SMNVEV (reference sequence). V dropped 4 bases and J dropped 8 bases, with 17 bases sitting between them. This CDR3 has 15 residues. CDR3 region: CASSSPGGAGEKLFF. CDR3 in DNA: TGTGCCAGCAGTTCCCCGGGGGGCGCGGGGGAAAAACTGTTTTTT.

The V and J genes are TRBV3-1 (or the pseudogene TRBV3-2) and TRBJ1-2; 9 bases line up with TRBD1. Unmatched junction bases numbered 5, after V lost 5 bases and J lost 7 bases. The V gene's germline CDR1 is LGHDT and CDR2 YNNKEL (reference sequence). This CDR3 contains 13 residues. The CDR3 coding sequence is TGTGCCAGCAGCACTGACAGGGGGTCTGGCTACACCTTC. This translates into CASSTDRGSGYTF.

The chain joins TRBV7-2 to TRBJ1-1; D is uncertain. Germline lookup yields CDR1 SGHTA and CDR2 FQGNSA. V was trimmed by 5 bases and J by 0 bases, leaving 10 bases between them. CDR3 size: 14 residues. CDR3 amino acids: CASSPTSLNTEAFF. The CDR3 DNA is TGTGCCAGCAGCCCGACAAGTCTGAACACTGAAGCTTTCTTT.

The V gene is TRBV27, the J gene TRBJ1-4; D might be TRBD1 (6 bases). The ends were cut back, 4 bases at V and 4 bases at J, with 13 bases in the middle. Per germline, CDR1 MNHEY and CDR2 SMNVEV (reference sequence). This CDR3 has 15 residues. The CDR3 DNA is TGTGCCAGCAGTTCTAAGGACAGCGATAATGAAAAACTGTTTTTT. This sequence encodes CASSSKDSDNEKLFF.

This clone appeared a single time. This chain links TRBV2 with TRBJ1-5, with unresolved D. The CDR3 loop spans 14 amino acids. Germline CDR1 and CDR2: SNHLY and FYNNEI. The V end lost 0 bases, the J end lost 7 bases, and 10 bases lay between the germline ends. This chain's CDR3 is CASSEAGMRQPQHF. The DNA of the CDR3 is TGTGCCAGCAGTGAAGCAGGAATGCGGCAGCCCCAGCATTTT. Looking up the rest from reference TRBV2 and TRBJ1-5 gives the full variable domain: EPEVTQTPSHQVTQMGQEVILRCVPISNHLYFYWYRQILGQKVEFLVSFYNNEISEKSEIFDDQFSVERPDGSNFTLKIRSTKLEDSAMYFCASSEAGMRQPQHFGDGTRLSIL.

The rearrangement uses TRBV19 and TRBJ2-7; D ambiguous. The CDR3 has 13 amino acids. CDR1 LNHDA and CDR2 SQIVND come from the germline V gene (reference sequence). V was clipped by 5 bases and J by 1 base, with 9 bases between them. The chain's CDR3 is CASSWLHSYEQYF. The CDR3 coding sequence is TGTGCCAGTAGTTGGTTACATTCCTACGAGCAGTACTTC.

Here the CDR3 reads CASAESGVLVGEQFF. In DNA, the CDR3 is TGTGCCAGCGCCGAATCGGGAGTCCTAGTGGGTGAGCAGTTCTTC. This chain joins TRBV28 and TRBJ2-1; D perhaps matches TRBD2 (6 bases). CDR3 length: 15 amino acids. Trimming shortened V by 8 bases and J by 9 bases, and 23 bases separated the two germline ends. Germline assignment: CDR1 MDHEN and CDR2 SYDVKM.

V is TRBV11-1 and J is TRBJ1-1; TRBD1 might be the D (5 bases). V was shortened by 5 bases and J by 7 bases, with 17 bases between the two germline ends. This CDR3 has 14 residues. Germline-derived CDR1 and CDR2 are SGHAT and FQDESV (reference sequence). The CDR3 sequence is CASSQITGALEAFF. The CDR3 DNA sequence: TGTGCCAGCAGCCAGATTACAGGAGCACTTGAAGCTTTCTTT.

The genes are TRBV3-1 (or the pseudogene TRBV3-2) and TRBJ1-1, with a possible D match to TRBD1 (5 bases). The germline CDR1 and CDR2 sequences are LGHDT and YNNKEL (reference sequence). CDR3 length: 13 amino acids. V lost 5 bases to trimming and J lost 1 base, with 8 bases between them. The CDR3, as DNA: TGTGCCAGCAGCGGGGGAGGGAACACTGAAGCTTTCTTT. This codes for CASSGGGNTEAFF.

The chain employs TRBV4-2 and TRBJ2-7; the D is unclear. CDR3 length: 12 amino acids. V was shortened by 0 bases and J by 5 bases, with 5 bases between the two germline ends. The V gene's germline CDR1 is LGHNA and CDR2 YNFKEQ. The CDR3 sequence: CASSQDRNEQYF. Here the CDR3 DNA reads TGTGCCAGCAGCCAAGATAGAAACGAGCAGTACTTC.

The chain links TRBV7-3 to TRBJ2-3; 14 positions agree with TRBD2. Germline CDR1 and CDR2: SGHTA and FQGTGA. Trimming removed 5 bases from V and 1 base from J; junction bases left unmatched: 11. The CDR3 is 19 amino acids. The CDR3 DNA reads TGTGCCAGCAGCCTTAGGACTAGCGGGAGGAGGGTTGGCACAGATACGCAGTATTTT. The encoded protein is CASSLRTSGRRVGTDTQYF.

The chain couples TRBV28 to TRBJ1-2; unclear D gene. The length of the CDR3 is 13 residues. Trimming pared 0 bases from V and 4 bases from J, leaving 6 bases between. Germline-derived CDR1 and CDR2 are MDHEN and SYDVKM. The CDR3 region is CASSLWASYGYTF. In DNA, the CDR3 is TGTGCCAGCAGTTTATGGGCAAGCTATGGCTACACCTTC.

The V call is TRBV5-1, the J call TRBJ2-1, with 9 bases lining up with TRBD2. The V and J ends lost 4 bases and 1 base, in that order; junction bases with no gene match: 3. The CDR3 extends over 15 amino acids. CDR1 is SGHRS, CDR2 YFSETQ, per germline. The CDR3 loop reads CASSILAGSYNEQFF. DNA of the CDR3: TGCGCCAGCAGCATACTAGCGGGTTCCTACAATGAGCAGTTCTTC.

The chain is built from TRBV10-1 and TRBJ1-2; TRBD1 agrees at 9 bases. This CDR3 has 16 amino acids. Germline assignment: CDR1 WNHNN and CDR2 SYGVQD (reference sequence). The V gene end was trimmed by 9 bases and the J gene end by 3 bases; junction bases not matched to a gene: 14. The CDR3, as DNA: TGCGCCAGAGCTATTCCCCGGGACAGGGAGTACTATGGCTACACCTTC. This translates into CARAIPRDREYYGYTF.

The chain carries TRBV18 and TRBJ1-5; tentatively, D is TRBD1 (6 bases). There are 14 residues in the CDR3. CDR1 is KGHSH and CDR2 is LQKENI in the germline V gene. V gave up 6 bases and J gave up 0 bases, with 9 bases separating them. This CDR3 is CASSQDSSNQPQHF. For the CDR3, the DNA is TGTGCCAGCTCCCAGGACAGTAGCAATCAGCCCCAGCATTTT. The variable domain in full, with the rest retrieved from reference TRBV18 and TRBJ1-5, is NAGVMQNPRHLVRRRGQEARLRCSPMKGHSHVYWYRQLPEEGLKFMVYLQKENIIDESGMPKERFSAEFPKEGPSILRIQQVVRGDSAAYFCASSQDSSNQPQHFGDGTRLSIL.

The chain uses TRBV7-2 and TRBJ2-7; 9 bases fit TRBD1. Germline CDR1 is SGHTA and CDR2 is FQGNSA. V trimming: 4 bases; J trimming: 2 bases; junction bases outside the gene matches: 12. This CDR3 comprises 17 residues. CDR3 protein: CASSSAVGTGRPYEQYF. The CDR3, as DNA: TGTGCCAGCAGCTCCGCAGTTGGGACAGGGAGACCCTACGAGCAGTACTTC.

The V gene is TRBV4-3, the J gene TRBJ2-7, with D maybe TRBD1 (5 bases). V was cut by 0 bases and J by 3 bases, with 12 bases left in between. Germline V gene lookup returns CDR1 LGHNA and CDR2 YSLEER. The CDR3 covers 15 residues. The CDR3 loop is CASSQENRQGYEQYF. The CDR3 bases are TGCGCCAGCAGCCAAGAGAATCGGCAGGGCTACGAGCAGTACTTC.

The rearrangement links TRBV12-3 or TRBV12-4 to TRBJ1-1; the D gene is possibly TRBD1 (5 bases). Trimming removed 3 bases at V and 11 bases at J, with 13 bases between. The CDR3 contains 12 residues. The CDR3 here is CASSFGGPGAFF. The CDR3 DNA sequence: TGTGCCAGCAGTTTCGGGGGTCCCGGGGCTTTCTTT.